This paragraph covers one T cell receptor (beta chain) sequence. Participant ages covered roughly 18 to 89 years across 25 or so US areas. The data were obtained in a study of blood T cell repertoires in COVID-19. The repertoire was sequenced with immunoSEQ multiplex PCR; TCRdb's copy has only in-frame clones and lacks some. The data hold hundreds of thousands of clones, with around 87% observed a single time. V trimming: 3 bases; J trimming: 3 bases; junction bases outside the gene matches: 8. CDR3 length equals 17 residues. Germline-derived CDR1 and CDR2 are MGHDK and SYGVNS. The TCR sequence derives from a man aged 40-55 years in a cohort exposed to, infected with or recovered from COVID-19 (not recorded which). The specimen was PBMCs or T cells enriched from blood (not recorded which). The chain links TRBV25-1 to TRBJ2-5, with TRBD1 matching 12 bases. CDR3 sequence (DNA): TGTGCCAGCAGTGATCCCACCGGGACAGGGGGCAAAGAGACCCAGTACTTC. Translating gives CASSDPTGTGGKETQYF. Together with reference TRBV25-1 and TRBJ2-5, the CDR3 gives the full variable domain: EADIYQTPRYLVIGTGKKITLECSQTMGHDKMYWYQQDPGMELHLIHYSYGVNSTEKGDLSSESTVSRIRTEHFPLTLESARPSHTSQYLCASSDPTGTGGKETQYFGPGTRLLVL.